This T cell receptor beta chain was sequenced for a study of low-dose radiotherapy and immunotherapy resistance in tumors. TRAV- and TRBV-specific primers were used for first-strand cDNA, which covered alpha and beta chains. For amplifying TCRs, the PCR ran for about 19 cycles with Phusion, which was used together with a constant-region primer and the adapter on the V primers. TCRdb analysed the reads with MiXCR anew, one entry per CDR3 protein. The sample lists 30,000 to 50,000 distinct CDR3 sequences; roughly 28% were seen once. The table lists this clonotype with many counts. Stated time point: before trial treatment. Eligible patients bore advanced solid tumors devoid of tumor-infiltrating lymphocytes. Sequenced material: PBMCs, taken before treatment. The sequence came from a male donor with gallbladder cancer.

Here the CDR3 reads CASSGGGGQLSGYTF. CDR3 nucleotides: TGTGCCAGCAGCGGGGGGGGCGGCCAACTATCAGGCTACACCTTC. The rearrangement links TRBV11-2 to TRBJ1-2; weak D call: TRBD1 (6 bases). Trimming cost V 5 bases and J 8 bases, with 21 bases left between them. The CDR3 runs 15 residues. From germline, CDR1 is SGHAT and CDR2 FQNNGV.